These 6 T cell receptor beta chains were all obtained from the same sample, sequenced in a study of T cells in Graves' hyperthyroidism and ophthalmopathy (dated by TCRdb to the late 2010s). The library was generated by multiplex PCR. Reads for this sample came from an Illumina HiSeq 2000. The TCR beta CDR3 regions were amplified from RNA transcripts. The TCR CDR3 was subjected to a first round of RT-PCR using the HTBI primer set and the Qiagen OneStep RT-PCR kit. TCRdb ran its own pipeline on the public reads, namely fastp trimming at Q25 and MiXCR clone calling, and kept in-frame beta chains. Here each entry gathers all rows of one CDR3 protein and keeps the most common genes and DNA. The sample has roughly 380,000 distinct CDR3 sequences on record, about 14% of them singletons. About a fifth of the sample belongs to the ten largest clones. The material sequenced was blood. The receptors stem from a man aged 25-45 years with Graves' hyperthyroidism that later progressed to Graves' ophthalmopathy.

This clonotype was counted at least ten times. The chain combines TRBV24-1 with TRBJ2-2; D is ambiguous. Germline values: CDR1 KGHDR, CDR2 SFDVKD. This CDR3 contains 16 residues. The V and J ends lost 1 base and 8 bases respectively, with 16 bases between them. Written as DNA, the CDR3 is TGTGCCACCAGTGATTTCTCAGGACCGCCCTCAGGGGAGCTGTTTTTT. Amino acids: CATSDFSGPPSGELFF.

This clonotype was detected many times. The J gene is TRBJ2-7, the V gene TRBV28, with D possibly being TRBD2 (5 bases). The V gene's germline CDR1 is MDHEN and CDR2 SYDVKM. Trimming took off 3 bases at V and 0 bases at J, with 12 bases between the two ends. The CDR3 consists of 15 residues. CDR3 nucleotide sequence: TGTGCCAGCAGTTTGCTGTGGGAGAGCTCCTACGAGCAGTACTTC. Its protein is CASSLLWESSYEQYF.

Ten or more counts support this clonotype. The chain couples TRBV2 to TRBJ1-5, with D possibly TRBD1 on 6 matching bases. CDR3 length: 15 residues. CDR1 SNHLY and CDR2 FYNNEI come from the germline V gene. V lost 7 bases and J lost 3, with 16 bases in between. The CDR3 loop is CASTSQGRVNQPQHF. The CDR3 DNA is TGTGCCAGCACCTCCCAGGGGAGGGTCAATCAGCCCCAGCATTTT.

The rearrangement joins TRBV10-3 to TRBJ1-2; no definite D call. V was clipped by 0 bases and J by 7 bases, with 12 bases between them. The CDR3 runs 14 residues. Germline-derived CDR1 and CDR2 are ENHRY and SYGVKD. The chain's CDR3 is CAISESVRAAGYTF. CDR3 coding DNA: TGTGCCATCAGTGAGTCGGTACGGGCAGCTGGCTACACCTTC.

The table lists this clonotype with many counts. The chain carries TRBV29-1 and TRBJ2-3; D may be TRBD1 (6 bases). This CDR3 spans 13 amino acids. In germline, CDR1 is SQVTM, CDR2 ANQGSEA. V was shortened by 4 bases and J by 0 bases, with 8 bases between the two germline ends. The CDR3 coding sequence is TGCAGCGTTGTCACAGGGAGCACAGATACGCAGTATTTT. Its protein is CSVVTGSTDTQYF.

This clonotype was observed at least ten times. The chain joins TRBV12-3 or TRBV12-4 to TRBJ2-1; D remains ambiguous. CDR3 size: 16 residues. The V gene lost 0 bases and the J gene lost 8 bases, with 17 bases spanning the gap. The CDR3 loop reads CASSLARYPDVYEQFF. The CDR3 coding sequence is TGTGCCAGCAGTTTAGCGCGCTATCCGGATGTCTATGAGCAGTTCTTC.